This is a list of T cell receptor beta chains from one sample in a study of blood T cells in healthy people across ages. TCRdb passed the 5' RACE reads through MiXCR, listing each CDR3 protein once. The sample holds about 1.6 million distinct CDR3 sequences; about 35% are singletons and the top ten take about 11%. Sequencing was performed on blood. The receptor source for this set is a woman younger than 45 in good health. CDR3s include the opening cysteine and the closing phenylalanine or tryptophan. A D gene is named only where the DNA matches it firmly. The listing skips clone size in some rows; elsewhere it reads once, few, many or a size class.

V,J,size,D,CDR3,DNA
TRBV25-1,TRBJ1-4,-,TRBD1,CASRGQGMEKLFF,TGTGCCAGCAGGGGACAGGGAATGGAAAAACTGTTTTTT
TRBV3-1,TRBJ2-3,-,-,CASSLRGGASDTQYF,TGTGCCAGCAGCCTACGAGGGGGGGCCTCAGATACGCAGTATTTT
TRBV9,TRBJ2-1,-,TRBD1,CASSVIGQAGHEQFF,TGTGCCAGCAGCGTAATAGGACAGGCTGGTCATGAGCAGTTCTTC
TRBV5-1,TRBJ2-1,many,TRBD2,CASSLERGNEQFF,TGCGCCAGCAGCTTGGAGCGGGGAAATGAGCAGTTCTTC
TRBV7-6,TRBJ2-1,few,TRBD2,CASSTAGNSYNEQFF,TGTGCCAGCAGCACAGCGGGGAACTCCTACAATGAGCAGTTCTTC
TRBV6-2/TRBV6-3,TRBJ2-7,few,TRBD2,CASSPGGAPGHTYEQYF,TGTGCCAGCAGCCCCGGGGGGGCTCCGGGACACACCTACGAGCAGTACTTC
TRBV27,TRBJ1-1,many,TRBD1,CASSYSPPGTGLLNTEAFF,TGTGCCAGCAGTTACTCACCACCCGGGACAGGGCTGCTGAACACTGAAGCTTTCTTT
TRBV2,TRBJ2-1,-,-,CASRGGLHDPRGYNEQFF,TGTGCCAGCAGGGGGGGACTCCACGACCCACGGGGGTACAATGAGCAGTTCTTC
TRBV27,TRBJ2-5,-,-,CASSSLGGGQETQYF,TGTGCCAGCAGTTCCCTCGGTGGGGGACAAGAGACCCAGTACTTC
TRBV6-1,TRBJ2-3,-,-,CASTGTTDTQYF,TGTGCCAGCACAGGGACGACAGATACGCAGTATTTT
TRBV4-1,TRBJ2-7,-,-,CASSLMGTEYYEQYF,TGCGCCAGCAGCCTAATGGGGACGGAGTACTACGAGCAGTACTTC
TRBV29-1,TRBJ2-3,many,TRBD1,CSVRSDRDADTQYF,TGCAGCGTCCGATCGGACAGGGACGCAGATACGCAGTATTTT
TRBV3-1,TRBJ2-6,-,-,CASSQDDSGVGANVLTF,TGTGCCAGCAGCCAAGATGACTCGGGGGTGGGGGCCAACGTCCTGACTTTC
TRBV7-8,TRBJ2-5,-,-,CASSDDWETQYF,TGTGCCAGCAGCGACGATTGGGAGACCCAGTACTTC
TRBV11-2,TRBJ2-1,-,TRBD2,CASSFGLAGGGEQFF,TGTGCCAGCAGCTTCGGACTAGCGGGAGGGGGTGAGCAGTTCTTC
TRBV6-1,TRBJ2-1,few,TRBD2,CASSGRLAESYNEQFF,TGTGCCAGCAGTGGTAGACTAGCGGAGAGCTACAATGAGCAGTTCTTC
TRBV7-3,TRBJ2-6,-,TRBD1,CASSPPTGIGSGANVLTF,TGTGCCAGCAGCCCACCGACAGGGATAGGCTCTGGGGCCAACGTCCTGACTTTC
TRBV10-3,TRBJ2-1,few,-,CATGSGGQGYEQFF,TGTGCCACCGGGTCAGGTGGGCAGGGCTATGAGCAGTTCTTC
TRBV29-1,TRBJ2-7,many,-,CSIRQGLSYEQYF,TGCAGCATCAGGCAGGGGTTATCGTACGAGCAGTACTTC
TRBV7-9,TRBJ2-5,-,-,CASSLAEGSSETQYF,TGTGCCAGCAGCTTAGCGGAGGGCTCATCAGAGACCCAGTACTTC
TRBV7-2,TRBJ2-3,few,-,CASSSTQGSTDTQYF,TGTGCCAGCAGCTCCACTCAGGGGAGCACAGATACGCAGTATTTT
TRBV3-1,TRBJ1-4,-,-,CASSQLQAADEKLFF,TGTGCCAGCAGCCAATTACAGGCGGCGGATGAAAAACTGTTTTTT
TRBV3-1,TRBJ1-1,-,TRBD1,CASSQRTGRRGNTEAFF,TGTGCCAGCAGCCAGAGGACAGGGAGAAGAGGGAACACTGAAGCTTTCTTT
TRBV12-3/TRBV12-4,TRBJ2-1,few,TRBD2,CASSPPLPLADEQFF,TGTGCCAGCAGTCCCCCCCTACCTCTAGCGGATGAGCAGTTCTTC
TRBV4-1,TRBJ2-1,-,-,CASSQLIGSYNEQFF,TGCGCCAGCAGCCAATTGATCGGCTCCTACAATGAGCAGTTCTTC
TRBV28,TRBJ2-1,-,-,CAAGTRNEQFF,TGTGCCGCCGGGACACGCAATGAGCAGTTCTTC
TRBV3-1,TRBJ2-6,-,-,CASSQDRRGSSGANVLTF,TGTGCCAGCAGCCAAGATCGCCGGGGGAGCTCTGGGGCCAACGTCCTGACTTTC
TRBV27,TRBJ2-3,few,TRBD2,CASSSRVWGGTDTQYF,TGTGCCAGCAGTTCCAGGGTGTGGGGGGGGACAGATACGCAGTATTTT
TRBV27,TRBJ2-1,few,-,CASALGGPLNEQFF,TGTGCCAGCGCCTTGGGGGGGCCCCTCAATGAGCAGTTCTTC
TRBV12-3/TRBV12-4,TRBJ1-2,-,TRBD1,CASSRGGRFGYTF,TGTGCCAGCAGTAGAGGGGGCCGGTTTGGCTACACCTTC